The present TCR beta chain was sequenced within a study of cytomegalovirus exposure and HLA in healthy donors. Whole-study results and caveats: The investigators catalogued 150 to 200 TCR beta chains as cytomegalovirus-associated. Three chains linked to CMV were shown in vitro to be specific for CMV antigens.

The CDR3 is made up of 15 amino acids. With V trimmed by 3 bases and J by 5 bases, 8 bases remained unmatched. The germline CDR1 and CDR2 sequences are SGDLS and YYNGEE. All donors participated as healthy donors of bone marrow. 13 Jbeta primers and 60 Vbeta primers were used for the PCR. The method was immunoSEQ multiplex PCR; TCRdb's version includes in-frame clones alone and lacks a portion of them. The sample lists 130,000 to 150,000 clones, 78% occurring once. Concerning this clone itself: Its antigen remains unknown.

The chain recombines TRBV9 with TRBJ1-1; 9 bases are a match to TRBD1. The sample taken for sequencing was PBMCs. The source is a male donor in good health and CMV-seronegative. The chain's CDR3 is CASSEGTGLLTEAFF. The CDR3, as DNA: TGTGCCAGCAGCGAAGGGACAGGGCTGTTAACTGAAGCTTTCTTT. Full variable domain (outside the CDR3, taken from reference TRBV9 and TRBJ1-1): DSGVTQTPKHLITATGQRVTLRCSPRSGDLSVYWYQQSLDQGLQFLIQYYNGEERAKGNILERFSAQQFPDLHSELNLSSLELGDSALYFCASSEGTGLLTEAFFGQGTRLTVV.